This TCR beta chain was obtained from a study of blood T cell repertoires in COVID-19. Profiled with immunoSEQ multiplex PCR; TCRdb holds only in-frame clones, not every one. The sample holds 240,000 or so clones, around 87% seen once. This CDR3 region has 15 residues. The V gene's germline CDR1 is SEHNR and CDR2 FQNEAQ (reference sequence). Trimming removed 4 bases from V and 1 base from J, with 10 bases in between. The sequenced material came from peripheral blood. This sequence was found in a man in his 60s who had recovered from COVID-19. This sequence joins TRBV7-9 and TRBJ2-2; a weak D match, TRBD2 (6 bases). The CDR3 loop is CASSSGLRNTGELFF. DNA for the CDR3: TGTGCCAGCAGCTCGGGACTGAGGAACACCGGGGAGCTGTTTTTT.